The T cell receptor (beta chain) described here comes from a study of regulatory T cells in long-lasting Graves disease. Time point described: newly diagnosed GD, antithyroid drugs for less than 3 months. PBMCs provided the RNA from which the TCR library was made. Nine milliliters of peripheral blood went into EDTA tubes. Both iRepertoire HTBI primers and Arm-PCR of CDR3 regions were used to build the TCR beta libraries. MiXCR was run by TCRdb on the multiplex PCR reads, yielding one entry per CDR3 protein. Of hundreds of thousands of distinct CDR3 sequences in the sample, around 17% are singletons; the top ten hold about 10%. The germline V gene encodes CDR1 MGHRA and CDR2 YSYEKL. CDR3 length: 16 amino acids. J lost 6 bases, V lost 1 base, and 9 bases had no gene match. Separately, the same data were catalogued under a study of T cells in Graves' hyperthyroidism and ophthalmopathy. That work contributes: Carried out on the TCR CDR3, a first-round RT-PCR used the HTBI primer set.

The TCR sequence derives from a young woman with Graves disease. The sequenced sample was peripheral blood mononuclear cells (PBMCs), obtained at new diagnosis, from a patient treated with antithyroid drugs. The chain carries TRBV4-1 and TRBJ2-7, with 10 bases aligning to TRBD2. CDR3 DNA sequence: TGCGCCAGCAGCCAAGTTGGGAGCGGGAGGGGGACCGAGCAGTACTTC. It specifies CASSQVGSGRGTEQYF.